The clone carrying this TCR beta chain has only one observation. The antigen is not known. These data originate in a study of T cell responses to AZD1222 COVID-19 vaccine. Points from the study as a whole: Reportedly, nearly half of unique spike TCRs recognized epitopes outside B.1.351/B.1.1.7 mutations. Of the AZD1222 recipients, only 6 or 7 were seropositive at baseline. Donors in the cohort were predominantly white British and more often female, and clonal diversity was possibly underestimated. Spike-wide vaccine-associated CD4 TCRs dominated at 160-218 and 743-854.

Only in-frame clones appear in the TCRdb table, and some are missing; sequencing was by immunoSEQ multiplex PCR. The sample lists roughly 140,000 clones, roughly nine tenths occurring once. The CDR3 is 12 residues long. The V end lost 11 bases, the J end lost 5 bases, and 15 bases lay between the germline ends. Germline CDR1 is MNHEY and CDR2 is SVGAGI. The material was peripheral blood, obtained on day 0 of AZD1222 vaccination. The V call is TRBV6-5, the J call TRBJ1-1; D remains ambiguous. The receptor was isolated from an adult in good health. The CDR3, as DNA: TGTGCCGCAGCGGCGGGAGGGACTGAAGCTTTCTTT. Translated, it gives CAAAAGGTEAFF.